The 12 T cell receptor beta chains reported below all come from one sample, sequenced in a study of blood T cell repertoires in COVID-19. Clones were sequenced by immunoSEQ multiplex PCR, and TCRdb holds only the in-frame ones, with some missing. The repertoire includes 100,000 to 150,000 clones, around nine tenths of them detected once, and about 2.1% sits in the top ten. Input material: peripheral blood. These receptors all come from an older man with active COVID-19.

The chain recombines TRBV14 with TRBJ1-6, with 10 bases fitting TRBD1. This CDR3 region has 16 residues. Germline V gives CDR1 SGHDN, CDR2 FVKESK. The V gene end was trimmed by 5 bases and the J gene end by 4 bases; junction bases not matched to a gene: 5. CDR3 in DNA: TGTGCCAGCAGCAGACGACAGGGGGCTTATAATTCACCCCTCCACTTT. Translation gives CASSRRQGAYNSPLHF.

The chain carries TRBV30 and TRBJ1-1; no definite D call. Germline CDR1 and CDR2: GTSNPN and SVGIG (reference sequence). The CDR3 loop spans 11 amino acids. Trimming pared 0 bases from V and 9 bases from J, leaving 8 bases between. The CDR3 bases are TGTGCCTGGAGTGTCTCAGGTAAAGCTTTCTTT. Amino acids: CAWSVSGKAFF.

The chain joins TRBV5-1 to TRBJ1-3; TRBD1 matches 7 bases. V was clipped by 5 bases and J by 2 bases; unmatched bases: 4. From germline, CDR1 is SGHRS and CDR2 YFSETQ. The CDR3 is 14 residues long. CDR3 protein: CASSPGGTGNTIYF. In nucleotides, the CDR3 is TGCGCCAGCAGTCCAGGGGGAACTGGAAACACCATATATTTT.

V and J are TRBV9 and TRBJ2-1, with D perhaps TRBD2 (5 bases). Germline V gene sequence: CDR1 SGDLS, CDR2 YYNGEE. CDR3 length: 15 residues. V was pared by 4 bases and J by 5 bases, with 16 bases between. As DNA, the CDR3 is TGTGCCAGCAGCCTTGGGTGGGAGTCTAACAATGAGCAGTTCTTC. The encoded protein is CASSLGWESNNEQFF. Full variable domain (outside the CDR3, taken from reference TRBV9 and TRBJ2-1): DSGVTQTPKHLITATGQRVTLRCSPRSGDLSVYWYQQSLDQGLQFLIQYYNGEERAKGNILERFSAQQFPDLHSELNLSSLELGDSALYFCASSLGWESNNEQFFGPGTRLTVL.

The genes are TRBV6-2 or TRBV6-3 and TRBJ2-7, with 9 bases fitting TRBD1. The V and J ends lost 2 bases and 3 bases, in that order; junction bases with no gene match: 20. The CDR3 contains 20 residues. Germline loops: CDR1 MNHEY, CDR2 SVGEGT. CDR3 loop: CASSYPEKNRGTGFFYEQYF. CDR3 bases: TGTGCCAGCAGTTACCCAGAAAAAAACCGTGGGACAGGGTTTTTCTACGAGCAGTACTTC.

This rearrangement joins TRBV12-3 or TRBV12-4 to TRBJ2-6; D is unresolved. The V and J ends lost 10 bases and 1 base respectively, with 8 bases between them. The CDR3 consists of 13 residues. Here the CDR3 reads CATVRSGANVLTF. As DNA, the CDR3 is TGTGCCACGGTACGTTCTGGGGCCAACGTCCTGACTTTC.

The CDR3 nucleotides read TGTGCCAGCATCATTAACACTGAAGCTTTCTTT. The encoded protein is CASIINTEAFF. The J gene is TRBJ1-1, the V gene TRBV28; D unclear. The V end was cut by 7 bases, the J end by 2 bases, with 5 bases between. Germline-derived CDR1 and CDR2 are MDHEN and SYDVKM. This CDR3 has 11 residues.

The CDR3 protein is CSVEPSGRTGELFF. CDR3 DNA: TGCAGCGTTGAACCTAGCGGGAGGACCGGGGAGCTGTTTTTT. J is TRBJ2-2 and V is TRBV29-1, with 11 bases aligning to TRBD2. The V and J ends lost 2 bases and 5 bases, in that order; junction bases with no gene match: 1. This CDR3 has 14 residues. Germline loops: CDR1 SQVTM, CDR2 ANQGSEA.

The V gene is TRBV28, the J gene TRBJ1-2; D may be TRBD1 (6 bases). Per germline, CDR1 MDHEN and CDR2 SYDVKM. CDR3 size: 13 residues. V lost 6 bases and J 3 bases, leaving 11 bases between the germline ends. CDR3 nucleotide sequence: TGTGCCAGCAGAATTACAGGGCACTATGGCTACACCTTC. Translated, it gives CASRITGHYGYTF.

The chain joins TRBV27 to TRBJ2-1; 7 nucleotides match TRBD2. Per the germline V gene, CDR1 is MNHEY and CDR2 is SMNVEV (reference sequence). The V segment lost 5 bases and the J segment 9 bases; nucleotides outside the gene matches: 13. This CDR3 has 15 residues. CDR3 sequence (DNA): TGTGCCAGCAGTCCTGGACTAGTGGGGGTGGGTGAGCAGTTCTTC. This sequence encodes CASSPGLVGVGEQFF.

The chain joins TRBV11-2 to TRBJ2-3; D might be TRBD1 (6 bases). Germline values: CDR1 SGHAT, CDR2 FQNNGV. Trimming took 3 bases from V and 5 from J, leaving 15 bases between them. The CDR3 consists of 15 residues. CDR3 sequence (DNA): TGTGCCAGCAGCTTGGAAACAGGGATAGTAGATACGCAGTATTTT. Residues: CASSLETGIVDTQYF.

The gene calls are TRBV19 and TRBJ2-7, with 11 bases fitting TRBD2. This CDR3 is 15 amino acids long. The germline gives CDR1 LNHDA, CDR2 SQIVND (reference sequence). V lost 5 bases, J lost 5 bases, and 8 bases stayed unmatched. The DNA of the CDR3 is TGTGCCAGTAGTGTTAGCGGGAGGGCCTACAACGAGCAGTACTTC. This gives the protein CASSVSGRAYNEQYF.